These T cell receptor beta chains were read from a single sample in a study of shared clonotypes between healthy human individuals. Clones were read by immunoSEQ multiplex PCR, and TCRdb kept only the in-frame ones, dropping some. The data contain 2.5 million or so clones, about 92% of them singletons. The sample consisted of naive CD4+ T cells sorted from blood. The source of these receptors is a man aged 18 to 35 in good health. Each CDR3 is given with its conserved first and last residue. The D gene is left open where the match is weak. Some rows mark clone size as missing; the rest say once, few, many or name a class of expanded clone.

v_call: TRBV5-1
d_call: .
clone_size: .
j_call: TRBJ1-1
cdr3_nt: TGCGCCAGCAGCTTAAATCTCGGGGATGAAGCTTTCTTT
cdr3_aa: CASSLNLGDEAFF

v_call: TRBV30
d_call: .
clone_size: .
j_call: TRBJ2-1
cdr3_nt: TGTGCCTGGAGCCGGTTTTACAATGAGCAGTTCTTC
cdr3_aa: CAWSRFYNEQFF

v_call: TRBV10-2
d_call: .
clone_size: .
j_call: TRBJ2-5
cdr3_nt: TGCGCCAGCAGTGAGTCGAAAATTTGGGGGCCGGAAGAGACCCAGTACTTC
cdr3_aa: CASSESKIWGPEETQYF

v_call: TRBV2
d_call: .
clone_size: once
j_call: TRBJ2-7
cdr3_nt: TGTGCCAGCAGTGGCGATACAGGCGAACTCTCCTACGAGCAGTACTTC
cdr3_aa: CASSGDTGELSYEQYF

v_call: TRBV2
d_call: .
clone_size: .
j_call: TRBJ1-6
cdr3_nt: TGTGCCAGCAGACCGACAGGATTGCCTTCACCCCTCCACTTT
cdr3_aa: CASRPTGLPSPLHF

v_call: TRBV30
d_call: TRBD1
clone_size: .
j_call: TRBJ2-7
cdr3_nt: TGTGCCTGGAAGTTCGGGACCAGGGGGCAGTACGAGCAGTACTTC
cdr3_aa: CAWKFGTRGQYEQYF

v_call: TRBV7-2
d_call: TRBD2
clone_size: .
j_call: TRBJ2-5
cdr3_nt: TGTGCCAGCAGCATCGGGACTAGCGGAGCACAAGAGACCCAGTACTTC
cdr3_aa: CASSIGTSGAQETQYF

v_call: TRBV6-6
d_call: TRBD2
clone_size: .
j_call: TRBJ2-7
cdr3_nt: TGTGCCAGCAGACACCTTCCTAGCGGTACCTACGAGCAGTACTTC
cdr3_aa: CASRHLPSGTYEQYF

v_call: TRBV5-6
d_call: .
clone_size: .
j_call: TRBJ2-7
cdr3_nt: TGTGCCAGCAGCTTGGGGGCCGAGCAGTACTTC
cdr3_aa: CASSLGAEQYF

v_call: TRBV2
d_call: TRBD2
clone_size: .
j_call: TRBJ2-3
cdr3_nt: TGTGCCAGCAGTGACCTTGGACTAGCGGGCACAGATACGCAGTATTTT
cdr3_aa: CASSDLGLAGTDTQYF

v_call: TRBV10-3
d_call: TRBD1
clone_size: .
j_call: TRBJ2-3
cdr3_nt: TGTGCCATCACCGGACAGGGGAACACAGATACGCAGTATTTT
cdr3_aa: CAITGQGNTDTQYF

v_call: TRBV6-5
d_call: TRBD1
clone_size: .
j_call: TRBJ1-1
cdr3_nt: TGTGCCAGTAACGGTCAGGGGGCGAACACTGAAGCTTTCTTT
cdr3_aa: CASNGQGANTEAFF

v_call: TRBV7-9
d_call: TRBD1
clone_size: .
j_call: TRBJ1-1
cdr3_nt: TGTGCCAGCACCGCCTGGACAGGGCCCAACACTGAAGCTTTCTTT
cdr3_aa: CASTAWTGPNTEAFF

v_call: TRBV7-2
d_call: .
clone_size: .
j_call: TRBJ1-2
cdr3_nt: TGTGCCAGCAGCTTCGGGACACGATCAAACTATGGCTACACCTTC
cdr3_aa: CASSFGTRSNYGYTF

v_call: TRBV2
d_call: TRBD2
clone_size: .
j_call: TRBJ2-2
cdr3_nt: TGTGCCAGCAGACTAGCGGGGCTATACACCGGGGAGCTGTTTTTT
cdr3_aa: CASRLAGLYTGELFF

v_call: TRBV10-2
d_call: .
clone_size: .
j_call: TRBJ2-7
cdr3_nt: TGCGCCAGCAGTGACGATGGGCCAGGGCGGGTCGAGCAGTACTTC
cdr3_aa: CASSDDGPGRVEQYF

v_call: TRBV15
d_call: .
clone_size: once
j_call: TRBJ1-4
cdr3_nt: TGTGCCACCAGCGGACGGGCAACTAATGAAAAACTGTTTTTT
cdr3_aa: CATSGRATNEKLFF

v_call: TRBV10-3
d_call: .
clone_size: .
j_call: TRBJ1-1
cdr3_nt: TGTGCCACCAGGGAGGACACTGAAGCTTTCTTT
cdr3_aa: CATREDTEAFF

v_call: TRBV18
d_call: .
clone_size: .
j_call: TRBJ2-2
cdr3_nt: TGTGCCAGCTCACCCCAGGGTACTACTAGAACCCGGGAGCTGTTTTTT
cdr3_aa: CASSPQGTTRTRELFF

v_call: TRBV2
d_call: .
clone_size: .
j_call: TRBJ2-1
cdr3_nt: TGTGCCAGCGGGAGGCAGGGGTCCCTACAGGAGCAGTTCTTC
cdr3_aa: CASGRQGSLQEQFF

v_call: TRBV25-1
d_call: TRBD1
clone_size: .
j_call: TRBJ1-2
cdr3_nt: TGTGCCAGCAGTGAACTCGGGACAGGACTCTATGGCTACACCTTC
cdr3_aa: CASSELGTGLYGYTF

v_call: TRBV5-6
d_call: TRBD1
clone_size: .
j_call: TRBJ1-1
cdr3_nt: TGTGCCAGCAGCTTGGGACAGGGATTGGAAACTGAAGCTTTCTTT
cdr3_aa: CASSLGQGLETEAFF

v_call: TRBV19
d_call: TRBD1
clone_size: .
j_call: TRBJ2-5
cdr3_nt: TGTGCCAGTAGTACAGGGACAGATTTCGAAGAGACCCAGTACTTC
cdr3_aa: CASSTGTDFEETQYF

v_call: TRBV5-1
d_call: TRBD2
clone_size: .
j_call: TRBJ2-3
cdr3_nt: TGCGCCAGCAGCCCTAGCGGGAGCGCAGATACGCAGTATTTT
cdr3_aa: CASSPSGSADTQYF

v_call: TRBV7-2
d_call: TRBD2
clone_size: .
j_call: TRBJ2-7
cdr3_nt: TGTGCCAGCAGCTTAGCAATCGGAACTAGCGGCTACGAGCAGTACTTC
cdr3_aa: CASSLAIGTSGYEQYF

v_call: TRBV7-9
d_call: .
clone_size: .
j_call: TRBJ1-2
cdr3_nt: TGTGCCAGCAGCACTACAGCGGGCCCAGGCTACACCTTC
cdr3_aa: CASSTTAGPGYTF

v_call: TRBV19
d_call: .
clone_size: .
j_call: TRBJ2-1
cdr3_nt: TGTGCCAGTAGTCCGCTTGGGGGGTTTGGGTACAATGAGCAGTTCTTC
cdr3_aa: CASSPLGGFGYNEQFF

v_call: TRBV29-1
d_call: .
clone_size: .
j_call: TRBJ2-1
cdr3_nt: TGCAGCGTCCAGGGGTCCCTTAGCTCCTACAATGAGCAGTTCTTC
cdr3_aa: CSVQGSLSSYNEQFF

v_call: TRBV27
d_call: TRBD1
clone_size: .
j_call: TRBJ1-2
cdr3_nt: TGTGCCAGCAGGGGACAGAGTGACTATGGCTACACCTTC
cdr3_aa: CASRGQSDYGYTF

v_call: TRBV9
d_call: .
clone_size: .
j_call: TRBJ2-1
cdr3_nt: TGTGCCAGCAGGGGACCGACCGCCTCCTACAATGAGCAGTTCTTC
cdr3_aa: CASRGPTASYNEQFF

v_call: TRBV7-9
d_call: TRBD2
clone_size: .
j_call: TRBJ2-3
cdr3_nt: TGTGCCAGCAGCTCCATAGCGGGGGGGAGAACAGATACGCAGTATTTT
cdr3_aa: CASSSIAGGRTDTQYF

v_call: TRBV5-1
d_call: .
clone_size: few
j_call: TRBJ1-6
cdr3_nt: TGCGCCAGCAGCTTAGACAGCAGGAATTCACCCCTCCACTTT
cdr3_aa: CASSLDSRNSPLHF

v_call: TRBV5-1
d_call: .
clone_size: .
j_call: TRBJ2-3
cdr3_nt: TGCGCCAGCAGCTTGGACCTCCGGGGGGCCGCAGATACGCAGTATTTT
cdr3_aa: CASSLDLRGAADTQYF

v_call: TRBV28
d_call: TRBD2
clone_size: .
j_call: TRBJ2-1
cdr3_nt: TGTGCCAGCAGTTTAGTGGTAGCGGGGAACAATGAGCAGTTCTTC
cdr3_aa: CASSLVVAGNNEQFF

v_call: TRBV6-1
d_call: .
clone_size: once
j_call: TRBJ2-7
cdr3_nt: TGTGCCAGCAGCACGGAGGCGGATTTCTCCTACGAGCAGTACTTC
cdr3_aa: CASSTEADFSYEQYF